The T cell receptor beta chain described here comes from a study of a mutant IDH1 vaccine in newly diagnosed glioma. Study-wide context: Most had both radiotherapy and temozolomide beforehand; others had only one.

Measured with immunoSEQ multiplex PCR; TCRdb has only the in-frame clones, and not every one. This sample has 35,000 to 55,000 clones, with around 84% found just once. Between the trimmed V and J ends, which lost 5 bases and 5 bases, there was a span of 25 bases. CDR1 and CDR2 from the germline V gene are MGHRA and YSYEKL. The CDR3 runs to 17 residues. Points on this clone: What it binds is not known.

Time point defined: week 23, last vaccination. The vaccine gave 300 ug of a 20-mer mutant IDH1 peptide subcutaneously per dose. The receptor was derived from a woman aged 18-29 years with glioma. Some clones in this sample may be carry-over from other donors' samples. Sequencing used PBMCs, obtained from a glioma patient whose treatment included an IDH1 peptide vaccine. This chain joins TRBV4-1 and TRBJ2-7, with D maybe TRBD2 (6 bases). The CDR3 reads CASSVQLRDSFPDEQYF. CDR3 nucleotide sequence: TGCGCCAGCAGCGTCCAGCTCCGGGACTCCTTTCCGGACGAGCAGTACTTC.